The subject of this entry is one T cell receptor (beta chain). The antigen remains unidentified. The data are from a study of PD-1 blockade in classical Hodgkin lymphoma. Study context: The study gave patients nivolumab 3 mg/kg intravenously every 2 weeks.

Study-wide results and caveats: Only CD4+ TCR diversity, not CD8+, had risen significantly by C4D1.

Described time point: cycle 4 day 1 (C4D1), after more than five weeks of nivolumab. Each patient experienced a relapse that followed autologous stem cell transplantation, and brentuximab vedotin exposure varied. The authors purified CD4+ T cells from thawed PBMCs by magnetic negative selection. Reported best responses ranged across complete response, partial response or progressive disease. Clones were sequenced by immunoSEQ multiplex PCR, and TCRdb holds only the in-frame ones, with some missing. The sample yields around 37,000 clones, more than 85% seen once. Germline CDR1 and CDR2: MGHDK and SYGVNS. CDR3 length equals 13 residues. Trimming removed 1 base at V and 3 bases at J, with 7 bases between.

This TCR derives from a human donor with classical Hodgkin lymphoma. The chain is built from TRBV25-1 and TRBJ2-7; D uncertain. The input for sequencing was CD4+ T cells from blood, taken before the fourth cycle of nivolumab. The CDR3 region is CASSEWEIYEQYF. The CDR3 bases are TGTGCCAGCAGTGAATGGGAAATCTACGAGCAGTACTTC.